Listed here are 18 T cell receptor beta chains from one sample, sequenced in a study of neurological immune-mediated disorders (dated by TCRdb to the late 2010s). The library was built by means of 5' RACE. These reads were obtained on an Illumina HiSeq 2500. TCRdb ran its own pipeline on the public reads, namely fastp trimming at Q25 and MiXCR clone calling, and kept in-frame beta chains. Each entry merges the rows of one CDR3 protein and shows their most common DNA and genes. The sample records about 65,000 distinct CDR3 sequences, roughly 4% of which are singletons. The ten largest clones represent 2.6% of the sample. The specimen sequenced was PBMCs. Every receptor here comes from a man aged 45-65 years with multiple sclerosis.

This clonotype showed up many times. CDR3 amino acids: CASSQDKGRGKYEQYV. CDR3 DNA sequence: TGCGCCAGCAGCCAAGACAAGGGCAGGGGGAAGTACGAGCAGTACGTC. This sequence joins TRBV4-1 and TRBJ2-7; 7 bases map to TRBD1. There are 16 residues in the CDR3. Germline V gives CDR1 MGHRA, CDR2 YSYEKL. V lost 0 bases, J lost 4 bases, and 9 bases stayed unmatched.

This clonotype was counted ten times or more. CDR3 loop: CASSSARERHTEAFF. The CDR3 DNA sequence: TGCGCCAGCAGCTCGGCCAGGGAAAGACACACTGAAGCTTTCTTT. This chain joins TRBV5-1 and TRBJ1-1; D might be TRBD1 (5 bases). CDR3 length equals 15 residues. The germline gives CDR1 SGHRS, CDR2 YFSETQ. With 3 bases removed from V and 3 bases from J, the gap between germline ends came to 15 bases.

This clonotype occurred many times. The rearrangement joins TRBV11-2 to TRBJ2-7; 12 nucleotides agree with TRBD2. The germline V gene has CDR1 SGHAT and CDR2 FQNNGV. V was pared by 3 bases and J by 3 bases, with 3 bases of the junction left unmatched. The CDR3 is made up of 15 amino acids. This chain's CDR3 is CASSFLAGGNYEQYF. Here the CDR3 DNA reads TGTGCCAGCAGCTTTCTAGCGGGGGGGAACTACGAGCAGTACTTC.

The sample holds many counts of this clonotype. This sequence joins TRBV9 and TRBJ1-6, with D uncertain. CDR1 SGDLS and CDR2 YYNGEE come from the germline V gene. The CDR3 spans 14 residues. V was cut by 1 base and J by 8 bases, with 10 bases left in between. The CDR3 nucleotides read TGTGCCAGCAGCGTAAATGAAAGGGATTCACCCCTCCACTTT. The encoded protein is CASSVNERDSPLHF.

This clonotype was detected ten times or more. This chain connects TRBV5-1 to TRBJ1-2; D not certain. Germline CDR1 and CDR2: SGHRS and YFSETQ. The CDR3 loop spans 15 amino acids. Trimming took 4 bases from V and 8 from J, leaving 21 bases between them. CDR3 DNA sequence: TGCGCCAGCAGCGCTACCGGGAACCCAAGGGAAGGCTACACCTTC. Translation: CASSATGNPREGYTF.

This clonotype was detected ten times or more. The rearrangement joins TRBV6-5 to TRBJ1-2; perhaps TRBD1 as D (6 bases). The CDR3 is 14 amino acids. The germline V gene has CDR1 MNHEY and CDR2 SVGAGI. Trimming took 7 bases from V and 4 from J, leaving 16 bases between them. This CDR3 reads CASKLRGAVYGYTF. In nucleotides, the CDR3 is TGTGCCAGCAAATTAAGGGGGGCAGTCTATGGCTACACCTTC.

This clonotype was found many times. The chain recombines TRBV14 with TRBJ2-5, with D possibly matching TRBD1 (5 bases). The germline gives CDR1 SGHDN, CDR2 FVKESK. This CDR3 contains 15 residues. Trimming cost V 1 base and J 0 bases, with 9 bases left between them. Here the CDR3 DNA reads TGTGCCAGCAGCCAAGGGACATCGAACCAAGAGACCCAGTACTTC. Amino acid sequence: CASSQGTSNQETQYF.

This clonotype was picked up many times. The CDR3 spells CASSTRVLRSPLHF. CDR3 DNA: TGTGCCAGCAGTACCAGGGTTTTACGGTCACCCCTCCACTTT. The genes are TRBV25-1 and TRBJ1-6, with TRBD1 as a possible D gene (5 bases). CDR3 size: 14 residues. V dropped 5 bases and J dropped 10 bases, with 15 bases sitting between them. Per the germline V gene, CDR1 is MGHDK and CDR2 is SYGVNS. The entire variable domain, with the rest obtained from reference TRBV25-1 and TRBJ1-6, is as follows: EADIYQTPRYLVIGTGKKITLECSQTMGHDKMYWYQQDPGMELHLIHYSYGVNSTEKGDLSSESTVSRIRTEHFPLTLESARPSHTSQYLCASSTRVLRSPLHFGNGTRLTVT.

This clonotype was counted many times. V and J are TRBV5-1 and TRBJ1-5, with a weak D call TRBD1 (5 bases). The CDR3 is made up of 17 amino acids. CDR1 SGHRS and CDR2 YFSETQ come from the germline V gene. Trimming stripped 4 bases from V and 4 bases from J, with 21 bases between. This CDR3 reads CASSPGGGGLWNQPQHF. In DNA form, the CDR3 reads TGCGCCAGCAGCCCCGGGGGTGGGGGACTTTGGAATCAGCCCCAGCATTTT.

This clonotype has ten or more counts. CDR3 DNA: TGCAGTGTGGGTAAGGGGGGCCTTGGCGAGCAGTTCTTC. Its protein product is CSVGKGGLGEQFF. The chain combines TRBV20-1 with TRBJ2-1; either TRBD1 or TRBD2 may fit D (6 bases each). The V end lost 7 bases, the J end lost 10 bases, and 20 bases lay between the germline ends. The CDR3 is 13 amino acids. The V gene's germline CDR1 is DFQATT and CDR2 SNEGSKA (reference sequence).

This clonotype was picked up many times. J is TRBJ2-7 and V is TRBV11-2, with TRBD1 matching over 8 bases. V lost 5 bases, J lost 5 bases, and 17 bases stayed unmatched. Germline lookup yields CDR1 SGHAT and CDR2 FQNNGV. CDR3 length: 17 residues. CDR3 in amino acids: CASSPRVSGQGFHEQYV. The CDR3 DNA is TGTGCCAGCAGCCCTAGAGTCAGCGGACAGGGTTTCCACGAGCAGTACGTC.

This clonotype showed up many times. This chain uses TRBV12-3 or TRBV12-4 with TRBJ2-7; no reliable D call. The CDR3 length is 14 residues. V was trimmed by 3 bases and J by 3 bases, leaving 12 bases between them. The CDR3 sequence: CASSFSSVLYEQYF. In DNA form, the CDR3 reads TGTGCCAGCAGTTTTTCCAGTGTTCTCTACGAGCAGTACTTC.

This clonotype was picked up many times. The chain recombines TRBV9 with TRBJ2-3, with D possibly being TRBD2 (6 bases). Germline assignment: CDR1 SGDLS and CDR2 YYNGEE. CDR3 length equals 14 residues. Trimming took 0 bases from V and 6 from J, leaving 11 bases between them. This CDR3 reads CASSVGGEQDTQYF. The CDR3 DNA is TGTGCCAGCAGCGTAGGGGGGGAGCAGGATACGCAGTATTTT.

This clonotype was recorded many times. The V and J genes are TRBV7-9 and TRBJ2-1, with 11 nucleotides matching TRBD2. CDR3 length equals 15 residues. CDR1 SEHNR and CDR2 FQNEAQ come from the germline V gene (reference sequence). V trimming: 5 bases; J trimming: 7 bases; junction bases outside the gene matches: 7. CDR3 DNA sequence: TGTGCCAGCAGCGAGCTAGCGGGGGGCCGGAATGAGCAGTTCTTC. Translating it yields CASSELAGGRNEQFF.

This clonotype occurred a few times. One end of the junction varies from germline; a read error may be responsible. The gene calls are TRBV10-3 and TRBJ1-5; 9 positions agree with TRBD1. The CDR3 covers 15 residues. Germline values: CDR1 ENHRY, CDR2 SYGVKD. The CDR3 region is CAISEFTGGNQPQNF. CDR3 coding DNA: TGTGCCATCAGTGAGTTTACAGGGGGCAATCAGCCCCAGAATTTT.

The chain has TRBV19 and TRBJ1-5; D ambiguous. This CDR3 spans 16 amino acids. Trimming removed 7 bases at V and 4 bases at J, with 20 bases between. Per germline, CDR1 LNHDA and CDR2 SQIVND (reference sequence). CDR3 loop: CASTEYDGRRNQPQHF. Here the CDR3 DNA reads TGTGCCAGTACCGAGTATGACGGCAGACGGAATCAGCCCCAGCATTTT.

In this sample, this clonotype turned up many times. CDR3 sequence (DNA): TGCAGTGCTAGAGCATTGGGACAGCAGAACACTGAAGCTTTCTTT. Translated, it gives CSARALGQQNTEAFF. The V gene is TRBV20-1, the J gene TRBJ1-1, with 7 bases aligning to TRBD1. The V gene end was trimmed by 1 base and the J gene end by 1 base; junction bases not matched to a gene: 6. The germline V gene encodes CDR1 DFQATT and CDR2 SNEGSKA (reference sequence). The CDR3 consists of 15 residues.

This clonotype was found many times. V gene TRBV5-1 combines with J gene TRBJ1-6, with D possibly being TRBD1 (5 bases). CDR3 size: 14 residues. Germline V gene sequence: CDR1 SGHRS, CDR2 YFSETQ. V was shortened by 4 bases and J by 7 bases, with 12 bases between the two germline ends. CDR3 coding DNA: TGCGCCAGCAGCCTCGGGACCACAAATTCACCCCTCCACTTT. Translating it yields CASSLGTTNSPLHF.